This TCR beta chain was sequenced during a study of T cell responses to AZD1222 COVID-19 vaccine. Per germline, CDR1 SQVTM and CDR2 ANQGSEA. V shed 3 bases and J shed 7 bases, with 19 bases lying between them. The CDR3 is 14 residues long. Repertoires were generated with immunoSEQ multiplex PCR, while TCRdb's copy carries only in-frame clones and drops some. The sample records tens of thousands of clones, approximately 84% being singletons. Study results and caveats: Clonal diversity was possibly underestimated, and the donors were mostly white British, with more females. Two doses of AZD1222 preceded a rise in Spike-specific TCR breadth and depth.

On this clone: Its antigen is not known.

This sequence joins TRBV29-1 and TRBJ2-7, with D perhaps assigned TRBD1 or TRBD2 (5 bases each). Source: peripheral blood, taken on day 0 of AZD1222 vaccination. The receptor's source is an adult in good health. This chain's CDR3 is CSVDGAGPGREQYF. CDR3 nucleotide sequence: TGCAGCGTTGACGGGGCAGGGCCAGGTCGTGAGCAGTACTTC.